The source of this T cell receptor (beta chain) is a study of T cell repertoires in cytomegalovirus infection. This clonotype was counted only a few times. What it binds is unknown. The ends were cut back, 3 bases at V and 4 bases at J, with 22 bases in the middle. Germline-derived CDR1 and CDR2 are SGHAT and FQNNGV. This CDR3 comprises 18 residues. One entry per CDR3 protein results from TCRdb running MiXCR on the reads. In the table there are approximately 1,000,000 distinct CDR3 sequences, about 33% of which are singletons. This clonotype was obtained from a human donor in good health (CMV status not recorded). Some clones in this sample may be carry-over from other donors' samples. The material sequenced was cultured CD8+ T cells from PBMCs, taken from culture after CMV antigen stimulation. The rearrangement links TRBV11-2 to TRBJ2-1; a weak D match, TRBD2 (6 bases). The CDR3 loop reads CASSFRPYMASEYNEQFF. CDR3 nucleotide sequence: TGTGCCAGCAGCTTCCGCCCATATATGGCTAGCGAATACAATGAGCAGTTCTTC.